The 5 T cell receptor beta chains reported below all come from one sample, sequenced in a study of blood T cell repertoires in COVID-19. TCRdb's table, derived via immunoSEQ multiplex PCR, lists solely in-frame clones and lacks some. The sample includes roughly 150,000 clones, roughly 81% of them seen just once. The source material was peripheral blood. Source of these receptors: a woman in her forties or fifties with COVID-19, enrolled during active disease.

V is TRBV19 and J is TRBJ2-2; D is possibly TRBD2 (7 bases). Per germline, CDR1 LNHDA and CDR2 SQIVND (reference sequence). Trimming pared 7 bases from V and 7 bases from J, leaving 19 bases between. The CDR3 consists of 15 residues. The CDR3 DNA follows: TGTGCCAGTATCCTGAGCCCGGGGGGCGGCGGGGAGCTGTTTTTT. Translation gives CASILSPGGGGELFF. Full variable domain (rest looked up from reference TRBV19 and TRBJ2-2): DGGITQSPKYLFRKEGQNVTLSCEQNLNHDAMYWYRQDPGQGLRLIYYSQIVNDFQKGDIAEGYSVSREKKESFPLTVTSAQKNPTAFYLCASILSPGGGGELFFGEGSRLTVL.

V gene TRBV7-2 combines with J gene TRBJ1-1; 7 bases are a match to TRBD1. V dropped 2 bases and J dropped 11; count of bases not matched to a gene: 5. Per germline, CDR1 SGHTA and CDR2 FQGNSA. The CDR3 has 12 residues. This chain's CDR3 is CASSLLTGRAFF. DNA for the CDR3: TGTGCCAGCAGCTTACTGACAGGGCGGGCTTTCTTT.

The rearrangement uses TRBV10-3 and TRBJ1-2; D is unresolved. Germline CDR1 is ENHRY and CDR2 is SYGVKD. V gave up 2 bases and J gave up 4 bases, with 5 bases separating them. The length of the CDR3 is 12 residues. The CDR3 DNA sequence: TGTGCCATCAGTGAGACCAGCTATGGCTACACCTTC. Its protein is CAISETSYGYTF.

This sequence joins TRBV6-5 and TRBJ1-3, with 8 bases matching TRBD1. CDR3 size: 14 residues. J gave up 2 bases and V 8 bases, and 5 bases lay outside the gene matches. CDR1 MNHEY and CDR2 SVGAGI come from the germline V gene. CDR3 sequence: CASGRDRTGNTIYF. The CDR3 DNA is TGTGCCAGCGGGCGGGACAGGACTGGAAACACCATATATTTT.

The genes are TRBV5-8 and TRBJ2-3; TRBD1 is a possible D gene (6 bases). Germline V gives CDR1 SGHTS, CDR2 YDEGEE. V was trimmed by 0 bases and J by 0 bases, leaving 11 bases between them. This CDR3 has 16 residues. Here the CDR3 reads CASSLGGGASTDTQYF. In DNA, the CDR3 is TGTGCCAGCAGCTTGGGAGGGGGAGCGAGCACAGATACGCAGTATTTT.